This T cell receptor beta chain is from a study of blood T cell repertoires in COVID-19. Study background: Sites across the United States, Italy and Spain contributed samples from acute and convalescent COVID-19.

This CDR3 has 18 amino acids. V lost 2 bases, J lost 6 bases, and 12 bases stayed unmatched. Germline CDR1 SEHNR, CDR2 FQNEAQ (reference sequence). Method: immunoSEQ multiplex PCR; TCRdb's copy keeps in-frame clones and lacks some. Seen here are 45,000 to 65,000 clones, more than 80% observed once, and the top ten hold approximately 5.3%. Sample: peripheral blood. The clonotype comes from a woman aged 55-69 years with acute or convalescent COVID-19. The V call is TRBV7-9, the J call TRBJ1-5; 11 bases match TRBD1. Here the CDR3 DNA reads TGTGCCAGCAGCTTATTTGTCGGGACAGGGGGGACCGGTCAGCCCCAGCATTTT. Amino acid sequence: CASSLFVGTGGTGQPQHF. Complete variable domain (other parts from reference TRBV7-9 and TRBJ1-5): DTGVSQNPRHKITKRGQNVTFRCDPISEHNRLYWYRQTLGQGPEFLTYFQNEAQLEKSRLLSDRFSAERPKGSFSTLEIQRTEQGDSAMYLCASSLFVGTGGTGQPQHFGDGTRLSIL.